The 12 T cell receptor beta chains below come from one sample, sequenced in a study of CD8+ T cells in alopecia areata. cDNA reverse transcribed from extracted RNA served as the sequencing template. Only in-frame clones appear in the TCRdb table, and some are missing; sequencing was by immunoSEQ multiplex PCR. Among 100,000 to 130,000 clones listed, roughly 55% were seen once. Source material: NKG2D-low CD8+ T cells sorted from blood. The source of these receptors is a human donor with alopecia areata.

This clone occurred a few times. Other DNA sequences of this sample code for an identical CDR3. V usage is TRBV5-6 and J usage is TRBJ2-7, with D hard to call. Germline CDR1 reads SGHDT; CDR2 reads YYEEEE. This CDR3 region has 13 residues. V shed 0 bases and J shed 4 bases, with 8 bases lying between them. For the CDR3, the DNA is TGTGCCAGCAGCTTGGGTTCCGGTTACGAGCAGTACTTC. Its protein is CASSLGSGYEQYF.

The chain has TRBV28 and TRBJ2-7; 7 nucleotides line up with TRBD2. The CDR3 runs 12 residues. V dropped 8 bases and J dropped 3; count of bases not matched to a gene: 4. Germline CDR1 and CDR2: MDHEN and SYDVKM. The CDR3 protein is CASQTSFYEQYF. The CDR3 bases are TGTGCCAGCCAGACTAGCTTCTACGAGCAGTACTTC.

The chain recombines TRBV19 with TRBJ1-1; tentative D call: TRBD1 (6 bases). The CDR3 has 15 amino acids. V was cut by 3 bases and J by 0 bases, with 11 bases left in between. CDR1 LNHDA and CDR2 SQIVND come from the germline V gene (reference sequence). The CDR3 loop reads CASSMDRPMNTEAFF. The DNA for the CDR3 is TGTGCCAGTAGTATGGACAGACCCATGAACACTGAAGCTTTCTTT.

J is TRBJ2-1 and V is TRBV6-5, with D perhaps TRBD1 or TRBD2 (7 bases each). The V end lost 10 bases, the J end lost 8 bases, and 12 bases lay between the germline ends. The V gene's germline CDR1 is MNHEY and CDR2 SVGAGI. The CDR3 is 11 amino acids. CDR3 region: CAISGGDEQFF. CDR3 in DNA: TGTGCCATCTCAGGGGGGGATGAGCAGTTCTTC.

The chain uses TRBV6-6 and TRBJ1-1; no clear D gene. The CDR3 loop spans 11 amino acids. The germline V and J ends were trimmed by 4 bases and 7 bases, with 7 bases remaining between them. The germline V gene encodes CDR1 MNHNY and CDR2 SVGAGI (reference sequence). CDR3 nucleotide sequence: TGTGCCAGCAGTTCTTACGATGAAGCTTTCTTT. The encoded protein is CASSSYDEAFF.

This clone was found a few times. This chain joins TRBV27 and TRBJ1-5; the D is unclear. CDR1 is MNHEY and CDR2 is SMNVEV in the germline V gene (reference sequence). The CDR3 loop spans 12 amino acids. Deletions cut 3 bases from V and 4 bases from J, with 4 bases between. The CDR3 here is CASSFKNQPQHF. In nucleotides, the CDR3 is TGTGCCAGCAGTTTCAAGAATCAGCCCCAGCATTTT.

The V and J genes are TRBV27 and TRBJ2-2, with D perhaps being TRBD1 or TRBD2 (5 bases each). Trimming removed 8 bases at V and 8 bases at J, with 9 bases between. The CDR3 has 11 residues. The germline V gene encodes CDR1 MNHEY and CDR2 SMNVEV (reference sequence). CDR3 coding DNA: TGTGCCAGCGAGGGGTGGGGGGAGCTGTTTTTT. This sequence encodes CASEGWGELFF.

This clone has a handful of counts. The gene calls are TRBV10-3 and TRBJ2-1, with 7 bases that match TRBD1. V gave up 6 bases and J gave up 7 bases; unmatched junction bases: 15. CDR3 length: 16 residues. Germline V gene lookup returns CDR1 ENHRY and CDR2 SYGVKD. The CDR3: CAIRRQGEVNRNEQFF. The CDR3 DNA follows: TGTGCCATCAGACGACAGGGTGAGGTAAATCGGAATGAGCAGTTCTTC.

The count of this clone is one. The chain is built from TRBV7-2 and TRBJ2-3, with TRBD2 identical over 13 bases. The CDR3 extends over 15 amino acids. Looked up from germline, CDR1 is SGHTA and CDR2 is FQGNSA. V shed 4 bases, J shed 7 bases, and the junction held 5 bases outside the gene matches. As DNA, the CDR3 is TGTGCCAGCAGCTCGTGGACTAGCGGGAGTCATACGCAGTATTTT. Its translation is CASSSWTSGSHTQYF.

This clone was seen a handful of times. The V and J genes are TRBV12-5 and TRBJ2-1; 9 bases fit TRBD2. This CDR3 spans 17 amino acids. The germline V gene has CDR1 LGHNT and CDR2 FRNRAP. With 1 base clipped from V and 4 bases from J, the junction kept 8 bases outside the gene matches. CDR3 DNA sequence: TGTGCTAGTGGTTTGGCAATAGCGGGAGAGTATTACAATGAGCAGTTCTTC. Translation gives CASGLAIAGEYYNEQFF. The full variable domain, completed using reference TRBV12-5 and TRBJ2-1, is DARVTQTPRHKVTEMGQEVTMRCQPILGHNTVFWYRQTMMQGLELLAYFRNRAPLDDSGMPKDRFSAEMPDATLATLKIQPSEPRDSAVYFCASGLAIAGEYYNEQFFGPGTRLTVL.

A few counts support this clone. This chain links TRBV5-1 with TRBJ1-1; D gene unclear. Trimming took 1 base from V and 5 from J, leaving 9 bases between them. The CDR3 totals 13 residues. Germline CDR1 is SGHRS and CDR2 is YFSETQ. Here the CDR3 reads CASSLMGYTEAFF. The DNA for the CDR3 is TGCGCCAGCAGCTTGATGGGTTATACTGAAGCTTTCTTT. The full variable domain, its missing parts supplied by reference TRBV5-1 and TRBJ1-1, is KAGVTQTPRYLIKTRGQQVTLSCSPISGHRSVSWYQQTPGQGLQFLFEYFSETQRNKGNFPGRFSGRQFSNSRSEMNVSTLELGDSALYLCASSLMGYTEAFFGQGTRLTVV.

In nucleotides, the CDR3 is TGTGCCAGCAGTTACGGCGGGACTTCCTACAATGAGCAGTTCTTC. It yields the protein CASSYGGTSYNEQFF. V usage is TRBV6-5 and J usage is TRBJ2-1, with D possibly matching TRBD2 (6 bases). The V gene lost 2 bases and the J gene lost 1 base, with 9 bases spanning the gap. There are 15 residues in the CDR3. In germline, CDR1 is MNHEY, CDR2 SVGAGI.